This T cell receptor (beta chain) was observed in a study of cytomegalovirus exposure and HLA in healthy donors. Study-level findings and limits: Published work reported that the classifier diagnosed cytomegalovirus status with high specificity and sensitivity. The study flagged about 150 TCR beta chains as cytomegalovirus-associated.

These donors were members of the roughly 120-subject validation cohort, a group separate from the roughly 670-subject first cohort. Sequenced by immunoSEQ multiplex PCR; TCRdb stores in-frame clones only, minus some. This table has 140,000 or so clones, about 87% appearing once. The V end was cut by 8 bases, the J end by 3 bases, with 11 bases between. This CDR3 has 13 amino acids. Per germline, CDR1 MNHNS and CDR2 SASEGT. Comments on this clone: Its matching antigen is unknown.

The rearrangement joins TRBV6-1 to TRBJ2-1; D call uncertain. The specimen was PBMCs. This clonotype originated in a man in his late teens or twenties in good health and CMV-seropositive. DNA for the CDR3: TGTGCCAGCCTAAACGTTAACTACAATGAGCAGTTCTTC. It codes for CASLNVNYNEQFF.